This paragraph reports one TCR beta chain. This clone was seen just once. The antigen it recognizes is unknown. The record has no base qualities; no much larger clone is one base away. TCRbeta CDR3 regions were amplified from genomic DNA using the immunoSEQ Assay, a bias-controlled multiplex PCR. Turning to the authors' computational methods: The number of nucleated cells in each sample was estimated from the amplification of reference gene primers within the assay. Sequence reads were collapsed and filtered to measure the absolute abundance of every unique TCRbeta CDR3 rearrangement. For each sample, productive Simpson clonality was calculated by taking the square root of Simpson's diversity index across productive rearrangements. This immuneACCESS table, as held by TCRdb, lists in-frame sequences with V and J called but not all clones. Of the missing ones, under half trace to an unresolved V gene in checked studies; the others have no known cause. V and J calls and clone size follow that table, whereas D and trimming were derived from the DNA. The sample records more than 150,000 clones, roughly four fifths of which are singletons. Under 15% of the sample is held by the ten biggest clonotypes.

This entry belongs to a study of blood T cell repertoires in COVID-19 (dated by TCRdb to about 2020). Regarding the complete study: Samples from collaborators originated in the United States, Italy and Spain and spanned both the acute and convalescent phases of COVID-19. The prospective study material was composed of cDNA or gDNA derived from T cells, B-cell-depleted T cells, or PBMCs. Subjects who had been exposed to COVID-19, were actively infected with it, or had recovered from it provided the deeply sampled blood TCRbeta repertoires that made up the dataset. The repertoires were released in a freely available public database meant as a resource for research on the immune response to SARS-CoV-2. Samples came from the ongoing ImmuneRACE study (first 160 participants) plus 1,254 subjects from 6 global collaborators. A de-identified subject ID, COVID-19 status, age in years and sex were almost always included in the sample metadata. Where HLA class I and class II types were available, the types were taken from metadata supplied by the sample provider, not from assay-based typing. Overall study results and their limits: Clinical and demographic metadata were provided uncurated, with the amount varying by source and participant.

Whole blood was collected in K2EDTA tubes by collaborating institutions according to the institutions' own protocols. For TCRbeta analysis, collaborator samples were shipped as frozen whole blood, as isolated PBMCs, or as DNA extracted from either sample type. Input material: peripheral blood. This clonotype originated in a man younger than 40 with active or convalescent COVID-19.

This receptor has the CDR3 CASSQEQRSGAKNIQYF. The nucleotide sequence is given as TGCGCCAGCAGCCAAGAGCAGCGGTCGGGGGCCAAAAACATTCAGTACTTC. Here the chain combines TRBV4-1 and TRBJ2-4; TRBD2 is perhaps the D gene, given 5 matching bases. CDR1 and CDR2, looked up from the germline V gene, are MGHRA and YSYEKL. The V end loses 0 bases and the J end loses 1 base, and a stretch of 13 bases separates them. Taken from cysteine to phenylalanine, the CDR3 has 17 residues. Only CDR3 DNA remains: 51 bases, in frame from the first base.